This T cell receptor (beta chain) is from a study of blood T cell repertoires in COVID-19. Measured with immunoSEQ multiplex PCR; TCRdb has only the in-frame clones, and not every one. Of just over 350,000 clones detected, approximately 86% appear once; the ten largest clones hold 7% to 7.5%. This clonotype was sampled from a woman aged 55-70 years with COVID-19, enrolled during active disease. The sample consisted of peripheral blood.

Here the CDR3 reads CASSVDWQETQYF. CDR3 bases: TGTGCCAGCAGCGTAGACTGGCAAGAGACCCAGTACTTC. This chain uses TRBV9 with TRBJ2-5; D unclear. This CDR3 has 13 amino acids. CDR1 is SGDLS, CDR2 YYNGEE, per germline. V lost 0 bases and J 2 bases, leaving 5 bases between the germline ends.